This TCR beta chain derives from a study of T cells in localized non-small cell lung cancer. Study results and limitations: Overall survival was longer when the density of T cells in the blood was higher. A median of about 52 clones ranked among the top 100 in tumor appeared in adjacent lung. Heterogeneity stays possible, as sequencing covered only one tumor region.

With respect to this clone: Its antigen is currently unknown.

TCRdb's copy holds only in-frame clones and misses some; the assay was immunoSEQ multiplex PCR. Of tens of thousands of clones detected, approximately 84% appear once; the ten largest clones hold under 3.5%. This CDR3 has 17 residues. V lost 4 bases and J 0 bases, leaving 16 bases between the germline ends. The germline V gene has CDR1 SNHLY and CDR2 FYNNEI. V is TRBV2 and J is TRBJ2-4, with D tentatively TRBD1 (6 bases). This receptor was identified in a man aged 40 to 75 with stage I lung adenocarcinoma. The input for sequencing was peripheral blood, taken before any cancer treatment. Written as DNA, the CDR3 is TGTGCCAGCAGTGCACGACGGACAGTTATAGCCAAAAACATTCAGTACTTC. It codes for CASSARRTVIAKNIQYF.